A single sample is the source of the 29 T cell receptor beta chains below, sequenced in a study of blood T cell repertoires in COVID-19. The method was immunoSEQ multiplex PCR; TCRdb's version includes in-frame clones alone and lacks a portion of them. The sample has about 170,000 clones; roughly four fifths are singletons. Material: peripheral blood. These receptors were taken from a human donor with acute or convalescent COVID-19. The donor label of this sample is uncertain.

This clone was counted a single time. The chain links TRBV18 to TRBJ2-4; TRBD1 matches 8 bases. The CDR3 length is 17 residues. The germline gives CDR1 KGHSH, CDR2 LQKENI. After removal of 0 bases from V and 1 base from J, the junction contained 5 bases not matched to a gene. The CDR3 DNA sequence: TGTGCCAGCTCACCACCGAGCAGGGGGCAGGCCAAAAACATTCAGTACTTC. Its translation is CASSPPSRGQAKNIQYF.

DNA of the CDR3: TGTGCCAGCAGCTTAGGGGTGGGGAGGGGCTATAGCAATCAGCCCCAGCATTTT. Its protein product is CASSLGVGRGYSNQPQHF. V and J are TRBV7-6 and TRBJ1-5; TRBD1 is a possible D gene (5 bases). CDR3 length: 18 amino acids. Germline V gives CDR1 SGHVS, CDR2 FNYEAQ. Trimming removed 1 base at V and 0 bases at J, with 16 bases between.

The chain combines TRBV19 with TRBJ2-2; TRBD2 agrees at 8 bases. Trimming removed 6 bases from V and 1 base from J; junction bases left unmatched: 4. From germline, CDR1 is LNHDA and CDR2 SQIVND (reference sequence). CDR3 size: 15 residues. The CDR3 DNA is TGTGCCAGTAGCCCAGGGACTAGGAACACCGGGGAGCTGTTTTTT. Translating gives CASSPGTRNTGELFF.

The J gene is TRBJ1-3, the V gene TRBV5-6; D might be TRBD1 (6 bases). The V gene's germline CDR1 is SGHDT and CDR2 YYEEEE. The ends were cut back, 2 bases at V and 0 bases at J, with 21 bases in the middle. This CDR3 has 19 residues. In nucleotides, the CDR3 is TGTGCCAGCAGCTTTAACCCTCATTCAGGGGAGAACTCTGGAAACACCATATATTTT. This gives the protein CASSFNPHSGENSGNTIYF.

This CDR3 is CASSAPGQFNPNYGYTF. The CDR3 nucleotides read TGTGCCAGCAGCGCACCGGGACAGTTTAATCCTAACTATGGCTACACCTTC. The V and J genes are TRBV5-8 and TRBJ1-2, with 7 positions matching TRBD1. This CDR3 spans 17 amino acids. J gave up 0 bases and V 4 bases, and 12 bases lay outside the gene matches. Per germline, CDR1 SGHTS and CDR2 YDEGEE.

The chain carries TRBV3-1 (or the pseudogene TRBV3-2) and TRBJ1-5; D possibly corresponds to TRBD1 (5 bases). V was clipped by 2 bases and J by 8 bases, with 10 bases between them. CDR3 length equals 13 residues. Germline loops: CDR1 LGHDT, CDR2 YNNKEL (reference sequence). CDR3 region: CASSQLTGEPQHF. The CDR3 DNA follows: TGTGCCAGCAGCCAATTAACGGGGGAGCCCCAGCATTTT.

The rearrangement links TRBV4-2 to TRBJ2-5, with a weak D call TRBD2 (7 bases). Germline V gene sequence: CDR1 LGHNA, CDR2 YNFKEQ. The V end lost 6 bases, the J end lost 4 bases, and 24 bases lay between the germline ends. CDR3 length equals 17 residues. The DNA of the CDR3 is TGTGCCAGCAGTCTCGGGACTACCTCAGCCAGGGGAGAGACCCAGTACTTC. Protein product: CASSLGTTSARGETQYF.

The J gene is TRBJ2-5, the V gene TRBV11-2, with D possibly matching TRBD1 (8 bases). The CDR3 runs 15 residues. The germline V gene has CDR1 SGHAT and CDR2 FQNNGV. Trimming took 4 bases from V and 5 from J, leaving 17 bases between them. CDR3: CASSSWTGRAETQYF. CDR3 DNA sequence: TGTGCCAGCAGCTCCTGGACAGGGAGGGCGGAGACCCAGTACTTC.

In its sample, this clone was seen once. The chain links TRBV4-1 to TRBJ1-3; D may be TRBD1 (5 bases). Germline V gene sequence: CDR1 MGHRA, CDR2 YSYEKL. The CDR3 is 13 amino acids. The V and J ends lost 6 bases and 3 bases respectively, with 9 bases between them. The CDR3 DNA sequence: TGCGCCAGCAGAGTGACAGATGGAAACACCATATATTTT. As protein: CASRVTDGNTIYF.

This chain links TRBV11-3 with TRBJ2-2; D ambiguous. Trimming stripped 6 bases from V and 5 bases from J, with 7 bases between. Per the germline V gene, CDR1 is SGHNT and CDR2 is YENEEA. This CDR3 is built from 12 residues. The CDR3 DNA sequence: TGTGCCAGCAGTCGAACAACCGGGGAGCTGTTTTTT. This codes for CASSRTTGELFF.

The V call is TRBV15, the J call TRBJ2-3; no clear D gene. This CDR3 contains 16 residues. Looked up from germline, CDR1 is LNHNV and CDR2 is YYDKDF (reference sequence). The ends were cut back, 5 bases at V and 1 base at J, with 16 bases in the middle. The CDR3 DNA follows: TGTGCCACCAGCGGTCGATACGGGTCCGGCACAGATACGCAGTATTTT. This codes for CATSGRYGSGTDTQYF.

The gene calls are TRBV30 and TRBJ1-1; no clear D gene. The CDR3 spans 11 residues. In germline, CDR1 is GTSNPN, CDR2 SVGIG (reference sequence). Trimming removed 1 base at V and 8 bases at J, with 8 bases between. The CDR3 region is CAWSETLEAFF. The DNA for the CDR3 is TGTGCCTGGAGTGAAACCCTAGAAGCTTTCTTT.

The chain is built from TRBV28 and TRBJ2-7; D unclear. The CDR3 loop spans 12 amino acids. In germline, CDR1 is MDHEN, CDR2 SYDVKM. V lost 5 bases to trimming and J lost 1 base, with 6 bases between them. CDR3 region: CASSPISYEQYF. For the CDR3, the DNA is TGTGCCAGCAGTCCAATTTCCTACGAGCAGTACTTC.

CDR3 in amino acids: CASRPGREQPQHF. In DNA form, the CDR3 reads TGTGCCAGCAGGCCCGGACGGGAACAGCCCCAGCATTTT. The genes are TRBV2 and TRBJ1-5; no clear D gene. This CDR3 region has 13 residues. Between the trimmed V and J ends, which lost 6 bases and 7 bases, there was a span of 13 bases. The germline V gene encodes CDR1 SNHLY and CDR2 FYNNEI.

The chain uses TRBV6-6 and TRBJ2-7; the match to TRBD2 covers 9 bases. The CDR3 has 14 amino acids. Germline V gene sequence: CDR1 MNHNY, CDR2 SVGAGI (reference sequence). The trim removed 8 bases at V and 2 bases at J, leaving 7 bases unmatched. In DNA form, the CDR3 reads TGTGCCAGCTTAAGCGGGGGGCGTACCTACGAGCAGTACTTC. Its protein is CASLSGGRTYEQYF.

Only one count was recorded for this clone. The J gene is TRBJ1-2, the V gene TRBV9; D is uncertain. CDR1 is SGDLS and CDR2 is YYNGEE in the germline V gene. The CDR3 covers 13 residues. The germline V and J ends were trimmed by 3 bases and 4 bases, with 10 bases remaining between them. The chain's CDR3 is CASSGIGGYGYTF. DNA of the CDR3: TGTGCCAGCAGCGGAATCGGCGGCTATGGCTACACCTTC.

The CDR3 DNA reads TGTGCCAGCTCCCTCGGAGGAGGGAACCTTGAGCAGTTCTTC. Its protein is CASSLGGGNLEQFF. The chain is built from TRBV18 and TRBJ2-1; D is possibly TRBD2 (6 bases). CDR1 is KGHSH, CDR2 LQKENI, per germline. V lost 6 bases, J lost 9 bases, and 18 bases lay in between. CDR3 length: 14 residues.

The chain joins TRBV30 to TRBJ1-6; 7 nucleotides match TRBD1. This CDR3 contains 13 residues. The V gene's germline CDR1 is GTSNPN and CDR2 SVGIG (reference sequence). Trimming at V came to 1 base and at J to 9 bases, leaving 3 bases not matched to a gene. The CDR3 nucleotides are TGTGCCTGGAGTGGACAGGGTAGTTCACCCCTCCACTTT. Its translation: CAWSGQGSSPLHF.

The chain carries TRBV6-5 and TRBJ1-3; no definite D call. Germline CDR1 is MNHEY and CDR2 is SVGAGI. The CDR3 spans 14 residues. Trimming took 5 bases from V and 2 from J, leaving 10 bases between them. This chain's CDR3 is CASSPGVAGNTIYF. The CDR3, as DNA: TGTGCCAGCAGTCCCGGAGTGGCTGGAAACACCATATATTTT.

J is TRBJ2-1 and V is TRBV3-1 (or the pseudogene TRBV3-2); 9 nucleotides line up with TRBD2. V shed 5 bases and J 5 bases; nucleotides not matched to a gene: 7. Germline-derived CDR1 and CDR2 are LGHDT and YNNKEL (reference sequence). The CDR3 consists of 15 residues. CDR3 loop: CASSWGLASHNEQFF. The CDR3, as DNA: TGTGCCAGCAGCTGGGGACTAGCTAGCCACAATGAGCAGTTCTTC.

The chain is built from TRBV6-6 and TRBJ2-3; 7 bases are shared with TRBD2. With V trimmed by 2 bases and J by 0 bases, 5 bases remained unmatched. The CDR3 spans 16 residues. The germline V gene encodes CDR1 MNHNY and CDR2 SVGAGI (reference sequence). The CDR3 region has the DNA TGTGCCAGCAGTTACGGGGGGGGGACTAGCACAGATACGCAGTATTTT. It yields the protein CASSYGGGTSTDTQYF.

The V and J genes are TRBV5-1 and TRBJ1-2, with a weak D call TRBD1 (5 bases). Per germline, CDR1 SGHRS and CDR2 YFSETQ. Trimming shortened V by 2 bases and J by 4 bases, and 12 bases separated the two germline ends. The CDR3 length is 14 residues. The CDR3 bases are TGCGCCAGCAGCTTCCAAGGGGAAGGCTATGGCTACACCTTC. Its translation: CASSFQGEGYGYTF.

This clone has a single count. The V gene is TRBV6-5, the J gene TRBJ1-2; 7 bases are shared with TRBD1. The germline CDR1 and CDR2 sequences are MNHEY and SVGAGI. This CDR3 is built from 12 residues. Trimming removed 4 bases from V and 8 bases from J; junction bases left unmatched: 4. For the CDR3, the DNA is TGTGCCAGCAGTTCCGGGACAGAGGGCTACACCTTC. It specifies CASSSGTEGYTF.

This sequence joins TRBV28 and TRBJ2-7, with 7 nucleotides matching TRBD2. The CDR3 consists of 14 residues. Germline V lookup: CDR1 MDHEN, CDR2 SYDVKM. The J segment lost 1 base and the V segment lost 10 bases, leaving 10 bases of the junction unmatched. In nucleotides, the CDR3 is TGTGCCACCCGGGGAGGGTATGGTTCCTACGAGCAGTACTTC. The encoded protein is CATRGGYGSYEQYF.

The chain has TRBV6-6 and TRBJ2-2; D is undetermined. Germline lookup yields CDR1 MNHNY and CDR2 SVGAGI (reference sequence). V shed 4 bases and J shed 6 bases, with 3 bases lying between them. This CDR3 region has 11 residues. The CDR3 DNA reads TGTGCCAGCAGTTTCTCCGGGGAGCTGTTTTTT. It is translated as CASSFSGELFF.

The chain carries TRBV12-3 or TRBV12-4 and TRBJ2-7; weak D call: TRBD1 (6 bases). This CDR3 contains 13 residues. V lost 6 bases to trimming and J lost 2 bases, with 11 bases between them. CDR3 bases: TGTGCCAGCAGCCTCCCAGGGGCCTACGAGCAGTACTTC. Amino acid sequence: CASSLPGAYEQYF.

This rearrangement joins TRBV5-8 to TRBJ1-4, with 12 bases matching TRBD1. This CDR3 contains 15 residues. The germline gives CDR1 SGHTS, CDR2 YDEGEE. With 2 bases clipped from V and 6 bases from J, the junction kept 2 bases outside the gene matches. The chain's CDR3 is CASSFGTGGDEKLFF. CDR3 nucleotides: TGTGCCAGCAGCTTCGGGACAGGGGGCGATGAAAAACTGTTTTTT.

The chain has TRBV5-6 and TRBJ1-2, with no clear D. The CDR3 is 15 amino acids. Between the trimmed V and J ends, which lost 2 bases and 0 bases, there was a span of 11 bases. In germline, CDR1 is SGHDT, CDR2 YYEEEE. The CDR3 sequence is CASSFPRSPNYGYTF. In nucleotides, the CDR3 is TGTGCCAGCAGCTTCCCAAGGAGCCCTAACTATGGCTACACCTTC. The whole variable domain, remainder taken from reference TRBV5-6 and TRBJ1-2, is DAGVTQSPTHLIKTRGQQVTLRCSPKSGHDTVSWYQQALGQGPQFIFQYYEEEERQRGNFPDRFSGHQFPNYSSELNVNALLLGDSALYLCASSFPRSPNYGYTFGSGTRLTVV.

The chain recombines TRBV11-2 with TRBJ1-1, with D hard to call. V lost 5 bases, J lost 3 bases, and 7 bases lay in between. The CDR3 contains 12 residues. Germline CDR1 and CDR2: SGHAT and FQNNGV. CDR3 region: CASSPRDTEAFF. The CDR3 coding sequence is TGTGCCAGCAGCCCACGAGACACTGAAGCTTTCTTT.